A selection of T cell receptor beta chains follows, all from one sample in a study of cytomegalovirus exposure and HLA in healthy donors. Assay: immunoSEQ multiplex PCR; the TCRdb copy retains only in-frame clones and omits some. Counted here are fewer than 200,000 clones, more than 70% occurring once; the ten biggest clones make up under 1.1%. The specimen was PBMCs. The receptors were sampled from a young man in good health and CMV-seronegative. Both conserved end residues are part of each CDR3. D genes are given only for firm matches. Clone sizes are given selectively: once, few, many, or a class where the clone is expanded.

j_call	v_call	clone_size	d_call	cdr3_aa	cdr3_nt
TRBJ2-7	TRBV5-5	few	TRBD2	CASSSRGGGSYEQYF	TGTGCCAGCAGCTCCCGGGGGGGAGGCTCCTACGAGCAGTACTTC
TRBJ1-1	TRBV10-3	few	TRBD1	CAISGTDRGNTEAFF	TGTGCCATCAGTGGAACTGACAGGGGGAACACTGAAGCTTTCTTT
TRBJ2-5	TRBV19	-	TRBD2	CASRRARGVGETQYF	TGTGCCAGTAGACGGGCACGGGGGGTCGGGGAGACCCAGTACTTC
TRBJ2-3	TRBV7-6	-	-	CASSLQPGDADTQYF	TGTGCCAGCAGCTTACAACCGGGGGACGCAGATACGCAGTATTTT
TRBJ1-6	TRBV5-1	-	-	CASSLEDSSLYNSPLHF	TGCGCCAGCAGCTTGGAGGACAGTTCCCTTTATAATTCACCCCTCCACTTT
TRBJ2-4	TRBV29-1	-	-	CSVVVPGGAKNIQYF	TGCAGCGTTGTTGTTCCAGGGGGGGCCAAAAACATTCAGTACTTC
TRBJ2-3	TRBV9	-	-	CASSVAVDSEDTQYF	TGTGCCAGCAGCGTAGCTGTAGACTCCGAAGATACGCAGTATTTT
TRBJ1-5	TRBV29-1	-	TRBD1	CSVGWQGASAQHF	TGCAGCGTTGGGTGGCAGGGGGCTTCGGCCCAGCATTTT
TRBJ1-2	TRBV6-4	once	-	CASSSQGTGNGYTF	TGTGCCAGCAGTTCCCAGGGGACCGGGAACGGCTACACCTTC
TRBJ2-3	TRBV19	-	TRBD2	CASSIIGLAGGKVSSTDTQYF	TGTGCCAGTAGTATAATTGGACTAGCGGGGGGGAAAGTCTCTAGCACAGATACGCAGTATTTT
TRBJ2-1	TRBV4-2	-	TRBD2	CASSQGAGGIYNEQFF	TGTGCCAGCAGCCAAGGGGCGGGGGGAATATACAATGAGCAGTTCTTC
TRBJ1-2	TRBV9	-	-	CASSAGPYGYTF	TGTGCCAGCAGCGCCGGTCCATATGGCTACACCTTC
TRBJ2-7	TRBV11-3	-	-	CASSSLGGFDYEQYF	TGTGCCAGCAGCTCCCTCGGAGGGTTCGACTACGAGCAGTACTTC
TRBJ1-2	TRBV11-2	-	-	CASSLETGYYGYTF	TGTGCCAGCAGCTTAGAGACAGGTTATTATGGCTACACCTTC